What follows describes a single T cell receptor (beta chain). There is no known antigen for this receptor. The input lacks base qualities; no much larger clone sits a single base away. From a lookup of the germline V gene, CDR1 and CDR2 are LGHNA and YSLEER. The CDR3 starts with the cysteine, ends with the phenylalanine, and has 17 residues. Of all the DNA, just the CDR3 is kept, 51 bases in frame from base 1. Germline trimming amounts to 0 bases on V and 3 bases on J, with 4 as the count of junction bases outside the gene matches. The data originate from a study of a mutant IDH1 vaccine in newly diagnosed glioma listed by TCRdb under 2021. For context, the study as a whole: Vaccination was initiated 4-6 weeks after radiotherapy alone, or concurrently with temozolomide cycles in the chemotherapy-containing groups. Of the roughly 34 treated patients, approximately 62% were male and about 40% were female, and a mean age of 40.4 years was recorded. Prior to enrollment, patients had been given standard therapy consisting of radiotherapy alone, temozolomide alone, or radiochemotherapy with temozolomide, with the combination given to most patients. The week-35 safety follow-up took place at visit V12, and the week-47 end of study took place at visit V13. Peripheral blood was drawn at six visits: V03 (baseline), V05, V07, V10, V12 and V13. Longitudinal TCRB deep sequencing was performed for about two dozen treated patients wherever samples were available for exploratory analyses.

The time point label corresponds to: week 47, end of study. Each vaccine dose, consisting of 300 ug of a 20-mer mutant IDH1 peptide in Montanide, was administered subcutaneously with topical imiquimod. Patients were given eight vaccinations, in weeks 1, 3, 5, 7, 11, 15, 19 and 23, which matched visits V03 through V10. The donors had newly diagnosed IDH1-mutant astrocytomas of WHO grade 3 or 4 that showed loss of nuclear ATRX. The samples were drawn from NOA16, a multicentre, single-arm, open-label phase I trial in Germany that tested a mutant IDH1 peptide vaccine in humans for the first time. Genomic DNA for TCRB sequencing was extracted from EDTA blood using the DNeasy Blood and Tissue Kit. The investigation overall reported the following: The authors stated that sample limitations prevented analyses of patient blood samples from being reproduced. PBMC samples for TCRB deep sequencing were selected based on availability. Immune responses induced by the vaccine were seen in 90% to 95% of patients across multiple MHC alleles. No apparent relationship was observed between pseudoprogression and alterations in the top peripheral T cell clonotypes detected by TCRB sequencing.

The library was obtained by the immunoSEQ multiplex PCR assay. The hsTCRB Kit was used according to the manufacturer's protocol to amplify rearranged TCR beta chain sequences. Sequencing of TCRB libraries was carried out on an Illumina MiSeq. In the source study's methods: The proprietary platform of the kit vendor was used for demultiplexing, trimming and gene mapping. As stored in TCRdb, this immuneACCESS dataset retains in-frame rearrangements with V and J assigned. A fraction of the clones does not appear; measured against another copy, unresolved V genes explain less than half of the discrepancy, and the remainder lacks a known reason. The D gene and trimming were derived from the DNA, and the V and J assignments and clone size from that table. Recorded for this sample are 84,000 or so clones; about 81% of them occurred a single time. The biggest ten clones account for 5.2% of the sample.

This TCR derives from a man aged 40-49 years with glioma. Here the chain combines TRBV4-3 and TRBJ2-5, with 13 bases aligning to TRBD2. The sequencing used PBMCs, collected from a glioma patient whose treatment included an IDH1 peptide vaccine. The DNA reads as follows: TGCGCCAGCAGCCAAGATCTGGGACTAGCGGGAAAAGAGACCCAGTACTTC. Its translation is CASSQDLGLAGKETQYF.